This record covers a single TCR beta chain. The sample belongs to a study of blood T cell repertoires in COVID-19. Study details: Researchers got acute and convalescent COVID-19 samples from the United States, Italy and Spain.

In the original workflow: Amplification of reference gene primers provided the estimated nucleated cell counts. The method was immunoSEQ multiplex PCR; TCRdb's version includes in-frame clones alone and lacks a portion of them. From that table come the V and J calls and clone size; the DNA was used to work out D and trimming. The sample comprises some 170,000 clones, more than 75% of which are singletons, and 15% to 20% rests with the top ten. V gave up 7 bases and J gave up 8 bases, with 17 bases separating them. Germline CDR1 reads SQVTM; CDR2 reads ANQGSEA. The CDR3 consists of 13 residues. The receptor comes from a man in his sixties with active or convalescent COVID-19. The rearrangement joins TRBV29-1 to TRBJ1-4, with a tentative D call TRBD1 (5 bases). Sequencing was carried out using peripheral blood. The CDR3 DNA reads TGCAGCGCGGAGCCCTCGGGGGGGGAAAAACTGTTTTTT. This sequence encodes CSAEPSGGEKLFF. The variable domain in full, with the rest retrieved from reference TRBV29-1 and TRBJ1-4, is SAVISQKPSRDICQRGTSLTIQCQVDSQVTMMFWYRQQPGQSLTLIATANQGSEATYESGFVIDKFPISRPNLTFSTLTVSNMSPEDSSIYLCSAEPSGGEKLFFGSGTQLSVL.